Here is one T cell receptor (beta chain) with its context. There is no known antigen for this receptor. No quality values exist for individual bases; no much larger clone is one base distant. Collaborating institutions collected whole blood in K2EDTA tubes following their own protocols. For TCRbeta analysis, collaborator samples were shipped as frozen whole blood, as isolated PBMCs, or as DNA extracted from either sample type. The data derive from a study of blood T cell repertoires in COVID-19 (dated by TCRdb to between 2020 and 2021). As for the study more broadly: Samples from collaborators originated in the United States, Italy and Spain and spanned both the acute and convalescent phases of COVID-19. The dataset comprised deeply sampled blood TCRbeta repertoires from subjects exposed to, actively infected with, or recovered from COVID-19. HLA class I and class II types, where available, came from metadata supplied by the sample provider rather than from assay-based typing. The repertoires were released in a freely available public database meant as a resource for research on the immune response to SARS-CoV-2. A de-identified subject ID, COVID-19 status, age in years and sex were almost always included in the sample metadata. Samples came from the ongoing ImmuneRACE study (first 160 participants) plus 1,254 subjects from 6 global collaborators. The prospective study material was composed of cDNA or gDNA derived from T cells, B-cell-depleted T cells, or PBMCs. What the study reported, not specific to this receptor: The amount of clinical and demographic metadata varied by source and participant and was provided uncurated.

TCRbeta CDR3 regions were amplified from genomic DNA by means of the immunoSEQ Assay, a bias-controlled multiplex PCR. The authors' pipeline ran thus. Within the assay, amplification of reference gene primers was used to estimate how many nucleated cells each sample contained. Sequence reads were collapsed and filtered to measure the absolute abundance of every unique TCRbeta CDR3 rearrangement. For each sample, productive Simpson clonality was calculated by taking the square root of Simpson's diversity index across productive rearrangements. Not all clones reach the TCRdb copy of this immuneACCESS table, which keeps in-frame sequences only. Checked studies attribute under half of the gap to unresolved V genes and leave the rest unexplained. V and J calls and clone size come straight from that table; D and trimming were deduced from the DNA. The sample records about 190,000 clones, about 90% of which are singletons. 20% to 25% of the sample comes from the top ten.

Spanning cysteine to phenylalanine, the CDR3 consists of 14 amino acids. Here the CDR3 DNA is all that survives: 42 bases in frame from base 1. Unmatched junction bases come to 6, with V trimmed by 4 bases and J by 5 bases. CDR1 and CDR2, looked up from the germline V gene, are SGHRS and YFSETQ. The V and J segments used are TRBV5-1 and TRBJ2-1; 7 bases in between match TRBD1. The origin of this receptor is a man aged 60-69 years with active or convalescent COVID-19. The sample consisted of peripheral blood. The base sequence is TGCGCCAGCAGCCCAGGGGGTCGGAACAATGAGCAGTTCTTC. It encodes CASSPGGRNNEQFF.